This entry describes one TCR beta chain. Profiling relied on immunoSEQ multiplex PCR, and the TCRdb table lists in-frame clones only, not all of them. This repertoire shows 150,000 to 200,000 clones, 75% to 90% found once; its top ten account for over 4%. Per germline, CDR1 KGHSH and CDR2 LQKENI. The CDR3 has 18 residues. V lost 3 bases and J 0 bases, leaving 18 bases between the germline ends. The data were taken from a study of blood T cell repertoires in COVID-19. The receptor comes from a man between 65 and 85 years old who had been exposed to COVID-19. V usage is TRBV18 and J usage is TRBJ1-3; the D gene is possibly TRBD1 (5 bases). The material sequenced was PBMCs or T cells enriched from blood (not recorded which). In DNA, the CDR3 is TGTGCCAGCTCACCGACTCCGGGACTGTCGACCTCTGGAAACACCATATATTTT. This sequence encodes CASSPTPGLSTSGNTIYF.